This TCR beta chain was obtained from a study of a mutant IDH1 vaccine in newly diagnosed glioma. Study at large: Treated patients, averaging roughly 40 years, were about 60% male and about 40% female. Earlier care involved radiotherapy, temozolomide, or both, and the majority received both. Study-level findings and limits: Changes in the top peripheral T cell clonotypes seemingly had no bearing on pseudoprogression.

The data were produced by immunoSEQ multiplex PCR, yet TCRdb's version contains in-frame clones alone and is incomplete. The repertoire includes 60,000 or so clones, about 86% of them detected once, and about 7.2% sits in the top ten. On this clone itself: Its antigen is currently unknown.

The ends were cut back, 1 base at V and 3 bases at J, with 1 base in the middle. Germline loops: CDR1 MDHEN, CDR2 SYDVKM. The CDR3 has 11 residues. Time point reported: week 5, during vaccination. Doses of 300 ug of mutant IDH1 20-mer peptide were given with topical imiquimod. This clonotype was sampled from a woman aged 45-65 years with glioma. Here the sequenced sample was PBMCs, taken from a glioma patient whose treatment included an IDH1 peptide vaccine. The J gene is TRBJ2-7, the V gene TRBV28, with no clear D. The CDR3 loop is CASSLFYEQYF. For the CDR3, the DNA is TGTGCCAGCAGTTTATTCTACGAGCAGTACTTC.